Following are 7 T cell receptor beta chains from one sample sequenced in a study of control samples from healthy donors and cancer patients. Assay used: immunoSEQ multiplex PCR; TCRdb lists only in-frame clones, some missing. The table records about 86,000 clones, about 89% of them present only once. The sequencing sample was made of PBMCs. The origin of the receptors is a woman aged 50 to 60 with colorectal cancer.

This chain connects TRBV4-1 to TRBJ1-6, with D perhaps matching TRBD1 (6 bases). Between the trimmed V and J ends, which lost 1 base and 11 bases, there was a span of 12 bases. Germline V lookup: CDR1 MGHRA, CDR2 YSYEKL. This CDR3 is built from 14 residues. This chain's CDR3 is CASSQAGVDTPLHF. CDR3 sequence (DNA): TGCGCCAGCAGCCAAGCAGGGGTAGACACACCCCTCCACTTT.

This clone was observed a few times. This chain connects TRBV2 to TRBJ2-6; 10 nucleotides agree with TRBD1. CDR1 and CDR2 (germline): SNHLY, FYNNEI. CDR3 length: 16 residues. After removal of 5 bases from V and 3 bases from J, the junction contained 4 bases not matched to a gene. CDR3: CASSPTGGGGANVLTF. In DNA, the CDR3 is TGTGCCAGCAGTCCGACAGGGGGCGGTGGGGCCAACGTCCTGACTTTC.

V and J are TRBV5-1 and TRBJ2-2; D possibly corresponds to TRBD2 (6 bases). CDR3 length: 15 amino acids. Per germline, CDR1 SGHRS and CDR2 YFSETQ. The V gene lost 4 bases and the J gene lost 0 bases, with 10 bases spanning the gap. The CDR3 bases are TGCGCCAGCAGCGGCGGGGAAGCGAACACCGGGGAGCTGTTTTTT. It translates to CASSGGEANTGELFF.

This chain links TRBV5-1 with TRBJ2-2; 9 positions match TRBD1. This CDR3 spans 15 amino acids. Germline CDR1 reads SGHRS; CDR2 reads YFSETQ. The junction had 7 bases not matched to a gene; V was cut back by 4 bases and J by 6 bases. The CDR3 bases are TGCGCCAGCAGCCCGGGACAGGGCATAGCCGGGGAGCTGTTTTTT. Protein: CASSPGQGIAGELFF.

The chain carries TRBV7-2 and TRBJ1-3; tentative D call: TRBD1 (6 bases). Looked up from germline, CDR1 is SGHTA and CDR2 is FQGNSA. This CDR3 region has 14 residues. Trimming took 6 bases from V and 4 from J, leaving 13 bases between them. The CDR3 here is CASSLGQRGNTIYF. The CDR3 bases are TGTGCCAGCAGTTTGGGACAAAGGGGAAACACCATATATTTT. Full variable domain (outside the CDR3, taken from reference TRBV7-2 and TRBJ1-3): GAGVSQSPSNKVTEKGKDVELRCDPISGHTALYWYRQSLGQGLEFLIYFQGNSAPDKSGLPSDRFSAERTGGSVSTLTIQRTQQEDSAVYLCASSLGQRGNTIYFGEGSWLTVV.

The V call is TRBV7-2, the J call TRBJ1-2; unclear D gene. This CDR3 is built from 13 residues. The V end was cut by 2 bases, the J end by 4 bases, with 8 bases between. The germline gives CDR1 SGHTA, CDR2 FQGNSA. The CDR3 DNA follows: TGTGCCAGCAGCTTATTGGCTGGCTATGGCTACACCTTC. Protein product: CASSLLAGYGYTF.

The CDR3 is CAISGGGVVHEQFF. DNA of the CDR3: TGTGCCATCAGTGGGGGTGGTGTCGTCCATGAGCAGTTCTTC. The V call is TRBV10-3, the J call TRBJ2-1; no definite D call. The CDR3 length is 14 residues. CDR1 is ENHRY and CDR2 is SYGVKD in the germline V gene. Trimming cost V 4 bases and J 8 bases, with 15 bases left between them.